The rows below give T cell receptor beta chains drawn from one sample of a study of cytomegalovirus exposure and HLA in healthy donors. The protocol was immunoSEQ multiplex PCR, while the TCRdb copy is restricted to in-frame clones and leaves out a portion. The sample includes roughly 150,000 clones, approximately 80% of them seen just once. Sequences were obtained from PBMCs. The receptors here all came from a man younger than 35 in good health and CMV-seropositive. CDR3s include the opening cysteine and the closing phenylalanine or tryptophan. A D gene is named only where the DNA matches it firmly. Clone size is not always given. Where it is, it says once, few, many or a class for expanded clones.

d_gene	abundance	v_gene	j_gene	CDR3nt	CDR3aa
.	.	TRBV12-5	TRBJ1-5	TGTGCTAGTGGTTTGGCAACACTAACTAATCAGCCCCAGCATTTT	CASGLATLTNQPQHF
.	few	TRBV5-1	TRBJ1-1	TGCGCCAGCACCGACGGAAGGTCGGGGGATGGCGCTGAAGCTTTCTTT	CASTDGRSGDGAEAFF
.	.	TRBV6-6	TRBJ2-7	TGTGCCAGCAGACCGGACTTACGTGACGAGCAGTACTTC	CASRPDLRDEQYF
TRBD1	few	TRBV10-3	TRBJ2-2	TGTGCCATCAGTGTGCAGGGGGCGAATACCGGGGAGCTGTTTTTT	CAISVQGANTGELFF
TRBD1	.	TRBV7-2	TRBJ1-3	TGTGCCAGCAGCTTAGGACAGGGTGGAAACACCATATATTTT	CASSLGQGGNTIYF
TRBD2	.	TRBV5-6	TRBJ2-1	TGTGCCAGCAGCAATACGGGTGGGGGGGCCTACAATGAGCAGTTCTTC	CASSNTGGGAYNEQFF
.	.	TRBV5-4	TRBJ1-1	TGTGCCAGCAGCTTGGAAGCGTTGGGCACTGAAGCTTTCTTT	CASSLEALGTEAFF
.	.	TRBV7-6	TRBJ1-1	TGTGCCAGCAGCTCGAACATGCAAGGGAGGGGTGATGAAGCTTTCTTT	CASSSNMQGRGDEAFF
.	.	TRBV7-8	TRBJ1-1	TGTGCCAGCAGCTTACCAGGGAGGGATGAAGCTTTCTTT	CASSLPGRDEAFF
.	.	TRBV20-1	TRBJ2-7	TGCAGTGCTAGGGGGGCGGGCGAGCAGTACTTC	CSARGAGEQYF
.	.	TRBV7-9	TRBJ1-3	TGTGCCAGCAGCTTAGGGGGGGAATACTCTGGAAACACCATATATTTT	CASSLGGEYSGNTIYF
.	few	TRBV28	TRBJ2-7	TGTGCCAGCACTACAGGGGCGGGAGGCTCCTACGAGCAGTACTTC	CASTTGAGGSYEQYF
.	.	TRBV6-1	TRBJ2-1	TGTGCCAGCAGCGGGACAGTCATCACGGGGGATGAGCAGTTCTTC	CASSGTVITGDEQFF
TRBD1	few	TRBV9	TRBJ1-1	TGTGCCAGCAGCGTAGTAGGGGGCTCGCCTGAAGCTTTCTTT	CASSVVGGSPEAFF
TRBD1	.	TRBV6-4	TRBJ1-1	TGTGCCAGCAGTGACTCGAACAGGGGCACTGAAGCTTTCTTT	CASSDSNRGTEAFF
.	.	TRBV19	TRBJ2-1	TGTGCCAGCCGAAATAGAAATGAGCAGTTCTTC	CASRNRNEQFF
.	.	TRBV4-3	TRBJ1-4	TGCGCCAGCAGCCAAGGAGCTACGAATGAAAAACTGTTTTTT	CASSQGATNEKLFF
TRBD1	.	TRBV7-2	TRBJ2-1	TGTGCCAGCAGCGAGGACAGGGGAACCTACAATGAGCAGTTCTTC	CASSEDRGTYNEQFF
.	.	TRBV6-5	TRBJ2-7	TGTGCCAGCAGTTACGGGGGGACTGCTATCTCCTACGAGCAGTACTTC	CASSYGGTAISYEQYF
.	.	TRBV29-1	TRBJ2-1	TGCAGCGTTAAGGGCAGGGAAGTTGAGCAGTTCTTC	CSVKGREVEQFF
TRBD1	.	TRBV28	TRBJ1-2	TGTGCCAGCAGTTTGTGGACAGGGGGTATAGGCTATGGCTACACCTTC	CASSLWTGGIGYGYTF
.	.	TRBV13	TRBJ1-5	TGTGCCAGCAGCTTGGGGGGGGGCAATCAGCCCCAGCATTTT	CASSLGGGNQPQHF
TRBD1	.	TRBV29-1	TRBJ2-7	TGCAGCATTATACGACAGGGCGGAACCTACGAGCAGTACTTC	CSIIRQGGTYEQYF
TRBD2	.	TRBV7-2	TRBJ2-6	TGTGCCAGCAGCCCCCGCCGGGGGGGATGGGCCAACGTCCTGACTTTC	CASSPRRGGWANVLTF